Shown below are 3 T cell receptor beta chains from a single sample sequenced in a study of regulatory dendritic cells for organ transplantation. Clones were sequenced by immunoSEQ multiplex PCR, and TCRdb holds only the in-frame ones, with some missing. This repertoire includes 40 to 60 clones. Antigen specificity for these receptors is unknown. Input material: dendritic cells cultured alone as a control. These receptors originate from a human donor in good health and provided the allogeneic stimulator dendritic cells.

The chain couples TRBV7-2 to TRBJ1-2, with D maybe TRBD1 (5 bases). The CDR3 is 13 residues long. Germline CDR1 and CDR2: SGHTA and FQGNSA. V lost 5 bases and J 7 bases, leaving 14 bases between the germline ends. This CDR3 reads CASSPGLSSGYTF. As DNA, the CDR3 is TGTGCCAGCAGCCCGGGACTTTCATCTGGCTACACCTTC. Full variable domain (remainder filled in from reference TRBV7-2 and TRBJ1-2): GAGVSQSPSNKVTEKGKDVELRCDPISGHTALYWYRQSLGQGLEFLIYFQGNSAPDKSGLPSDRFSAERTGGSVSTLTIQRTQQEDSAVYLCASSPGLSSGYTFGSGTRLTVV.

The genes are TRBV21-1 and TRBJ1-3; TRBD1 is the table's D call, not checked against the DNA. TRBV21-1 is given as a pseudogene. The CDR3 sequence is 16 residues long. CDR3 sequence reads: CASSPQGESSGNTIYF. The CDR3 nucleotides read TGTGCCAGCAGCCCACAGGGGGAAAGCTCTGGAAACACCATATATTTT.

The chain uses TRBV19 and TRBJ1-5; 9 positions agree with TRBD1. The germline V gene has CDR1 LNHDA and CDR2 SQIVND (reference sequence). The CDR3 is 16 residues long. V was clipped by 10 bases and J by 0 bases; unmatched bases: 10. The CDR3 region has the DNA TGTGCCACTCAGGACAGGGGAAGGGGTAGCAATCAGCCCCAGCATTTT. It yields the protein CATQDRGRGSNQPQHF.